This T cell receptor beta chain was identified during a study of blood T cell repertoires in COVID-19 (dated by TCRdb to the early 2020s). For context, the study as a whole: Samples covering the acute and convalescent phases of COVID-19 were provided by collaborators in the United States, Italy and Spain. Samples were obtained from the ongoing ImmuneRACE study (first 160 participants) and from approximately 1,200 subjects provided by 6 global collaborators. The repertoires were made available in a free public database intended to serve as a resource for research on the immune response to SARS-CoV-2. Where available, HLA class I and class II types were taken from metadata supplied by the sample provider and were not determined by assay-based typing. Deeply sampled blood TCRbeta repertoires from subjects exposed to, actively infected with, or recovered from COVID-19 were included in the dataset. The sample metadata nearly always contained a de-identified subject ID, COVID-19 status, age in years and sex. The prospective study material was composed of cDNA or gDNA derived from T cells, B-cell-depleted T cells, or PBMCs. The research as a whole found: Clinical and demographic metadata were provided uncurated, with the amount varying by source and participant.

The V end loses 6 bases and the J end loses 10 bases, and a stretch of 27 bases separates them. Including cysteine and phenylalanine, the CDR3 has 16 amino acids. The sequence is cut down to CDR3 DNA, 48 bases in frame from base 1. From the germline V gene, CDR1 is SGHTA and CDR2 is FQGNSA. The collaborating institutions used their own protocols to collect whole blood in K2EDTA tubes. For TCRbeta analysis, collaborators shipped samples in one of three forms: frozen whole blood, isolated PBMCs, or DNA extracted from either of those sample types. TCRbeta CDR3 regions were amplified from genomic DNA using the immunoSEQ Assay, a bias-controlled multiplex PCR. The original pipeline was this. The number of nucleated cells in each sample was estimated by amplification of reference gene primers within the assay. To quantify the absolute abundance of each unique TCRbeta CDR3 rearrangement, sequence reads were collapsed and filtered. Productive Simpson clonality was computed per sample as the square root of Simpson's diversity index over productive rearrangements. Sourced from immuneACCESS, this table was stored by TCRdb with only in-frame sequences that have V and J called. A share of the clones is absent; for the studies checked, an unresolved V gene accounts for under half, and the remainder has no known explanation. D and trimming were read from the DNA, whereas the V and J calls and clone size are those reported in that table. Present in this sample are roughly 160,000 clones, around four fifths of which were seen just once. The ten largest make up 2.9% of the sample.

Remarks on this clone: There is no known antigen for this receptor. Base quality data are lacking; no much larger clone is found one base away.

The sequence joins TRBV7-2 to TRBJ1-1; a tentative D call is TRBD1 (6 bases match). The sequencing sample was made of peripheral blood. The receptor comes from a woman aged 60-70 years with acute or convalescent COVID-19. The DNA sequence is as follows: TGTGCCAGCAGTTATTTTCCAACGCACGGCGAAGGGGGAGCTTTCTTT. Translated, this gives CASSYFPTHGEGGAFF.